This T cell receptor (beta chain) stems from a study of CD8 T cells in ankylosing spondylitis. Findings and limits, study-wide: Among TCR beta sequences, a motif of 7 to 9 highly homologous variants appeared characteristic of ankylosing spondylitis blood.

Only a few counts were recorded for this clonotype. Its antigen is currently unknown. The germline gives CDR1 MNHEY, CDR2 SVGEGT. V gave up 2 bases and J gave up 0 bases, with 17 bases separating them. The CDR3 extends over 18 amino acids. TCRdb analysed the 5' RACE reads with MiXCR anew, one entry per CDR3 protein. The sample contains under 250,000 distinct CDR3 sequences, 5.5% to 7.5% of which appear only once. Sequencing was carried out using blood, either unsorted or a sorted T cell fraction (not recorded which). The rearrangement joins TRBV6-2 or TRBV6-3 to TRBJ2-1; tentatively, D is TRBD2 (5 bases). The TCR comes from a male donor with ankylosing spondylitis. This chain's CDR3 is CASSYPRRGMSSYNEQFF. The CDR3 coding sequence is TGTGCCAGCAGTTACCCAAGACGGGGAATGAGCTCCTACAATGAGCAGTTCTTC.